The present entry profiles one TCR beta chain with its context. This clone was found a few times. Its antigen is not yet known. One end of the junction varies from germline; a read error may be responsible. This sample stems from a study of blood T cell repertoires in COVID-19 (dated by TCRdb to 2018 to 2020). About the full investigation: Samples covering the acute and convalescent phases of COVID-19 were provided by collaborators in the United States, Italy and Spain. The repertoires were released in a freely available public database meant as a resource for research on the immune response to SARS-CoV-2. HLA class I and class II types, where available, came from metadata supplied by the sample provider rather than from assay-based typing. Deeply sampled blood TCRbeta repertoires from subjects exposed to, actively infected with, or recovered from COVID-19 were included in the dataset. Nearly every sample came with metadata listing a de-identified subject ID, COVID-19 status, age in years and sex. The prospective study material was composed of cDNA or gDNA derived from T cells, B-cell-depleted T cells, or PBMCs. Samples came from the ongoing ImmuneRACE study (first 160 participants) plus 1,254 subjects from 6 global collaborators.

Measured from the cysteine to the phenylalanine, the CDR3 is 11 residues long. Of all the DNA, just the CDR3 is kept, 33 bases in frame from base 1. For CDR1 and CDR2, the germline V gene lists MDHEN and SYDVKM. TCRbeta CDR3 regions were amplified from genomic DNA using the immunoSEQ Assay, a bias-controlled multiplex PCR. The source study handled its data this way. Within the assay, amplification of reference gene primers was used to estimate how many nucleated cells each sample contained. To quantify the absolute abundance of each unique TCRbeta CDR3 rearrangement, sequence reads were collapsed and filtered. Productive Simpson clonality was computed per sample as the square root of Simpson's diversity index over productive rearrangements. TCRdb re-hosts the immuneACCESS table, in-frame sequences only. Its copies lack some clones; in the studies checked, an unresolved V gene accounts for under half of them, and the cause for the rest is not known. D and trimming come from the DNA, and the V and J calls and clone size come from that table. A total of about 63,000 clones appear in this sample, approximately 80% of them only once. The ten largest clonotypes hold 3.8% of the sample.

What the work shows at the level of the full study, not this receptor alone: The quantity of clinical and demographic metadata differed by source and by participant and was supplied without curation.

Participants in the prospective study were aged about 18 to 95 years, lived in 24 United States geographic areas, and enrolled through a virtual design. In the prospective study, participants were assigned to cohorts based on the clinical history participants reported in a screening survey and a study questionnaire. In the prospective study, whole blood, serum and a nasopharyngeal or oropharyngeal swab were collected from each participant by mobile phlebotomists. Participants in the prospective study had the option to provide additional blood draws and questionnaires over an approximately two-month period. Blood samples from the prospective study were shipped frozen or at room temperature prior to DNA extraction.

Here the chain combines TRBV28 and TRBJ2-7, with TRBD2 matching 10 junction bases. Sequenced material: PBMCs or T cells enriched from blood (not recorded which). The sequence came from a woman between 40 and 55 years old with acute COVID-19. For the CDR3, the sequence is CASGREDEQYF. The DNA sequence is as follows: TGCGCTAGCGGGAGAGAGGACGAGCAGTACTTC.